Sequencing of this T cell receptor beta chain was carried out in a study of technical replicates of blood from a few donors. This CDR3 has 12 residues. Germline V gene lookup returns CDR1 SGHNT and CDR2 YYREEE (reference sequence). V dropped 3 bases and J dropped 6 bases, with 9 bases sitting between them. The assay was immunoSEQ multiplex PCR, and TCRdb's table has in-frame clones only and misses some. The repertoire includes around 68,000 clones, roughly 97% of them detected once, and roughly 0.25% sits in the top ten. This TCR came from a human donor in good health. The chain is built from TRBV5-4 and TRBJ1-1; D is possibly TRBD1 (6 bases). Sequencing input: T cells isolated from PBMCs. CDR3 amino acids: CASSWGTSEAFF. The CDR3 DNA reads as TGTGCCAGCAGCTGGGGGACATCTGAAGCTTTCTTT.